These 3 T cell receptor beta chains came from one sample sequenced in a study of shared clonotypes between healthy human individuals. The method was immunoSEQ multiplex PCR; TCRdb's version includes in-frame clones alone and lacks a portion of them. The sample lists roughly 680,000 clones, roughly two thirds occurring once. Sequencing was carried out using memory CD4+ T cells sorted from blood. Subset in this sample: CD45RA-negative fraction. The receptors were gathered from a woman aged 30 to 39 in good health.

The V call is TRBV2, the J call TRBJ2-3, with TRBD2 matching 7 bases. This CDR3 contains 16 residues. With 6 bases clipped from V and 2 bases from J, the junction kept 11 bases outside the gene matches. The V gene's germline CDR1 is SNHLY and CDR2 FYNNEI. The CDR3 protein is CASRELTSEHTDTQYF. The CDR3 DNA reads TGTGCCAGCAGGGAACTAACTAGCGAACACACAGATACGCAGTATTTT.

The chain links TRBV25-1 to TRBJ1-2; 8 bases fit TRBD1. Trimming at V came to 1 base and at J to 6 bases, leaving 4 bases not matched to a gene. This CDR3 contains 14 residues. Per germline, CDR1 MGHDK and CDR2 SYGVNS. This chain's CDR3 is CASSEFDRGDGYTF. CDR3 coding DNA: TGTGCCAGCAGTGAATTCGACAGGGGTGATGGCTACACCTTC.

The chain links TRBV5-6 to TRBJ2-2; 13 bases agree with TRBD2. Germline V gene sequence: CDR1 SGHDT, CDR2 YYEEEE. V lost 4 bases to trimming and J lost 4 bases; unmatched junction nucleotides: 10. The CDR3 consists of 18 residues. The CDR3 nucleotides are TGTGCCAGCAGCCTTCCCGGGACTAGCGGGACGAGCACCGGGGAGCTGTTTTTT. Encoded protein: CASSLPGTSGTSTGELFF.